This T cell receptor (beta chain) was identified in a study of T cell responses to AZD1222 COVID-19 vaccine. Study findings and constraints: Researchers report vaccine-associated CD4 TCRs spanning spike, with dominance at 160-218 and 743-854.

The repertoire was sequenced with immunoSEQ multiplex PCR; TCRdb's copy has only in-frame clones and lacks some. Here the sample spans approximately 190,000 clones, approximately 91% being singletons. Looked up from germline, CDR1 is MNHNS and CDR2 is SASEGT. The length of the CDR3 is 16 residues. A remark on this clone: Its antigen is currently unknown. At one end, the junction sequence differs from germline, possibly due to a read error.

The sample was peripheral blood, taken on day 0 of AZD1222 vaccination. The receptor was isolated from an adult in good health. The chain uses TRBV6-1 and TRBJ1-2, with D possibly being TRBD1 (5 bases). CDR3 DNA: TGTGCCAGCAGAGAAGGACACAACTACCAACCCCGGGGCTACACCTTC. Encoded protein: CASREGHNYQPRGYTF.